The 24 T cell receptor beta chains below come from one sample, sequenced in a study of PD-L1 blockade in urothelial cancer. Assay: immunoSEQ multiplex PCR; the TCRdb copy retains only in-frame clones and omits some. The profile covers fewer than 90,000 clones, with roughly 90% appearing a single time and roughly 0.8% taken by the ten largest. Specified time point: peripheral blood 6 weeks after treatment start. The material was PBMCs, obtained around atezolizumab (anti-PD-L1) treatment. These receptors came from a woman of 80 years or more with urothelial cancer.

This clone was detected once. The V call is TRBV4-2, the J call TRBJ1-3; D not certain. CDR3 length: 16 amino acids. The V gene's germline CDR1 is LGHNA and CDR2 YNFKEQ. Trimming took 0 bases from V and 0 from J, leaving 9 bases between them. The CDR3, as DNA: TGTGCCAGCAGCCAAGAGGGCAGCATCTCTGGAAACACCATATATTTT. It translates to CASSQEGSISGNTIYF.

This clone was seen just once. V gene TRBV5-1 combines with J gene TRBJ1-1, with D possibly matching TRBD1 (5 bases). Germline CDR1 and CDR2: SGHRS and YFSETQ. Trimming removed 4 bases from V and 7 bases from J, with 11 bases in between. The CDR3 covers 12 residues. The CDR3 coding sequence is TGCGCCAGCAGCCCTAGGGGAGGTGAAGCTTTCTTT. Protein sequence: CASSPRGGEAFF.

The genes are TRBV7-3 and TRBJ2-7, with D possibly TRBD1 on 5 matching bases. Per germline, CDR1 SGHTA and CDR2 FQGTGA. The length of the CDR3 is 13 residues. V lost 8 bases and J 6 bases, leaving 17 bases between the germline ends. The CDR3 protein is CASGVGVEREQYF. CDR3 in DNA: TGTGCCAGCGGGGTAGGGGTTGAGCGCGAGCAGTACTTC.

The J gene is TRBJ1-2, the V gene TRBV28, with a possible D match to TRBD1 (6 bases). V lost 5 bases, J lost 8 bases, and 18 bases lay in between. This CDR3 has 14 residues. Germline values: CDR1 MDHEN, CDR2 SYDVKM. The CDR3 bases are TGTGCCAGCAGTGGGGGCAGGGCGCTACACGGCTACACCTTC. Amino acids: CASSGGRALHGYTF.

As DNA, the CDR3 is TGTGCCAGCAGGGCTCGAGCAGGCGGGGGGACCGGGGAGCTGTTTTTT. Translation gives CASRARAGGGTGELFF. The chain is built from TRBV25-1 and TRBJ2-2; 8 nucleotides line up with TRBD2. Germline values: CDR1 MGHDK, CDR2 SYGVNS. J lost 5 bases, V lost 6 bases, and 11 bases had no gene match. This CDR3 comprises 16 residues.

Regarding this clone: At one boundary the junction diverges from the germline segment, which might be a read error. The rearrangement joins TRBV18 to TRBJ1-5, with D maybe TRBD1 (6 bases). The CDR3 is 14 amino acids. Germline V CDR1 and CDR2: KGHSH, LQKENI. CDR3 sequence reads: CASSAGTPDQAQHF. The CDR3 bases are TGTGCCAGCTCAGCCGGGACACCCGATCAGGCCCAGCATTTT.

The chain has TRBV5-1 and TRBJ1-1; the D is unclear. Germline-derived CDR1 and CDR2 are SGHRS and YFSETQ. This CDR3 is built from 13 residues. Trimming shortened V by 3 bases and J by 10 bases, and 16 bases separated the two germline ends. CDR3 nucleotides: TGCGCCAGCAGCTCCGACCCCCTTGAGGGAGCTTTCTTT. It yields the protein CASSSDPLEGAFF.

The genes are TRBV10-3 and TRBJ2-7; 9 bases agree with TRBD1. The CDR3 runs 13 residues. Trimming removed 2 bases from V and 7 bases from J; junction bases left unmatched: 3. Germline V CDR1 and CDR2: ENHRY, SYGVKD. The CDR3 protein is CAISELDRGEQYF. As DNA, the CDR3 is TGTGCCATCAGTGAGCTGGACAGGGGAGAGCAGTACTTC.

The count of this clone is one. The J gene is TRBJ2-7, the V gene TRBV28; the match to TRBD2 covers 10 bases. Germline CDR1 MDHEN, CDR2 SYDVKM. The CDR3 consists of 16 residues. V shed 6 bases and J 2 bases; nucleotides not matched to a gene: 10. DNA of the CDR3: TGTGCCAGCAGCCCCTTGGGTGGACTAGCGGCCTACGAGCAGTACTTC. This translates into CASSPLGGLAAYEQYF.

The chain combines TRBV28 with TRBJ1-5, with 10 bases fitting TRBD1. Per germline, CDR1 MDHEN and CDR2 SYDVKM. CDR3 length equals 17 residues. With V trimmed by 3 bases and J by 0 bases, 5 bases remained unmatched. CDR3 protein: CASSLGQGTYSNQPQHF. The CDR3 bases are TGTGCCAGCAGTTTGGGACAGGGGACATATAGCAATCAGCCCCAGCATTTT.

CDR3 nucleotides: TGTGCCAGCAGTTTTCTAGCGGGAAGACCTCAAGAGACCCAGTACTTC. It yields the protein CASSFLAGRPQETQYF. The chain employs TRBV28 and TRBJ2-5, with 9 bases identical to TRBD2. The CDR3 extends over 16 amino acids. The J segment lost 2 bases and the V segment lost 3 bases, leaving 7 bases of the junction unmatched. Looked up from germline, CDR1 is MDHEN and CDR2 is SYDVKM. Combining the CDR3 with reference TRBV28 and TRBJ2-5 gives the whole variable domain DVKVTQSSRYLVKRTGEKVFLECVQDMDHENMFWYRQDPGLGLRLIYFSYDVKMKEKGDIPEGYSVSREKKERFSLILESASTNQTSMYLCASSFLAGRPQETQYFGPGTRLLVL.

The chain has TRBV5-1 and TRBJ2-7; 13 nucleotides align to TRBD2. V gave up 5 bases and J gave up 6 bases; unmatched junction bases: 17. CDR1 is SGHRS and CDR2 is YFSETQ in the germline V gene. This CDR3 region has 18 residues. CDR3 nucleotides: TGCGCCAGCAGGTCAAGACCTAACCCCGGACTAGCGGGAGCCGAGCAGTACTTC. It yields the protein CASRSRPNPGLAGAEQYF.

V usage is TRBV30 and J usage is TRBJ1-4; the D is unclear. The CDR3 runs to 13 residues. Germline CDR1 GTSNPN, CDR2 SVGIG (reference sequence). The V gene lost 3 bases and the J gene lost 7 bases, with 12 bases spanning the gap. CDR3 sequence (DNA): TGTGCCTGGAGCAGAGGGTATGGTGAAAAACTGTTTTTT. It translates to CAWSRGYGEKLFF.

The chain combines TRBV27 with TRBJ2-3, with 9 bases fitting TRBD2. Losses at the gene ends were 2 bases for V and 2 bases for J; bases not matched to a gene: 5. The CDR3 contains 16 residues. Germline V gene data show CDR1 as MNHEY and CDR2 as SMNVEV (reference sequence). The chain's CDR3 is CASSLRLAGITDTQYF. CDR3 in DNA: TGTGCCAGCAGTTTACGGCTAGCGGGGATCACAGATACGCAGTATTTT.

The chain has TRBV7-8 and TRBJ1-1; 10 bases are shared with TRBD1. This CDR3 has 16 residues. Germline CDR1 reads SGHVS; CDR2 reads FQNEAQ. Losses at the gene ends were 3 bases for V and 4 bases for J; bases not matched to a gene: 8. The CDR3 sequence: CASSFRTGGVSTEAFF. Here the CDR3 DNA reads TGTGCCAGCAGCTTCCGGACAGGGGGAGTATCCACTGAAGCTTTCTTT.

CDR3 in amino acids: CASSFSGNTGELFF. CDR3 nucleotide sequence: TGTGCCAGCAGCTTTTCGGGAAACACCGGGGAGCTGTTTTTT. This chain links TRBV7-9 with TRBJ2-2, with D possibly matching TRBD2 (5 bases). This CDR3 contains 14 residues. V shed 3 bases and J shed 2 bases, with 7 bases lying between them. Germline loops: CDR1 SEHNR, CDR2 FQNEAQ (reference sequence).

The CDR3 sequence: CASRARGPVYGYTF. The CDR3, as DNA: TGTGCCAGTAGGGCCAGGGGTCCGGTCTATGGCTACACCTTC. The chain recombines TRBV19 with TRBJ1-2; a weak D match, TRBD1 (6 bases). Deletions cut 6 bases from V and 4 bases from J, with 15 bases between. In germline, CDR1 is LNHDA, CDR2 SQIVND (reference sequence). The CDR3 is made up of 14 amino acids.

This clone showed up just a few times. The V gene is TRBV2, the J gene TRBJ2-1; 15 nucleotides match TRBD2. The V and J ends lost 6 bases and 5 bases, in that order; junction bases with no gene match: 8. Germline V lookup: CDR1 SNHLY, CDR2 FYNNEI. The CDR3 totals 17 residues. CDR3 protein: CASSGTSGRWGDNEQFF. The CDR3 DNA sequence: TGTGCCAGCAGCGGGACTAGCGGGAGGTGGGGGGACAATGAGCAGTTCTTC.

This chain uses TRBV15 with TRBJ1-1, with a tentative D call TRBD1 (6 bases). V lost 8 bases and J lost 1, with 20 bases in between. Germline CDR1 LNHNV, CDR2 YYDKDF (reference sequence). The CDR3 extends over 16 amino acids. CDR3 coding DNA: TGTGCCACCGGAACACAGGGAATCATCGGGAACACTGAAGCTTTCTTT. It translates to CATGTQGIIGNTEAFF.

This chain links TRBV9 with TRBJ1-3, with 8 positions matching TRBD1. CDR1 is SGDLS and CDR2 is YYNGEE in the germline V gene. This CDR3 is 14 amino acids long. V lost 3 bases to trimming and J lost 4 bases; unmatched junction nucleotides: 3. CDR3 sequence: CASSGQGFGNTIYF. As DNA, the CDR3 is TGTGCCAGCAGCGGACAGGGGTTCGGAAACACCATATATTTT.

The rearrangement links TRBV4-2 to TRBJ1-1, with a possible D match to TRBD1 (5 bases). V was trimmed by 0 bases and J by 2 bases, leaving 10 bases between them. The CDR3 loop spans 15 amino acids. CDR1 and CDR2 from the germline V gene are LGHNA and YNFKEQ. CDR3 sequence (DNA): TGTGCCAGCAGCCAAGATCTCGGGGGAAACACTGAAGCTTTCTTT. Translated: CASSQDLGGNTEAFF.

The CDR3 DNA follows: TGTGCCAGCAGTGTTGGCAGGGCCCTCTACGAGCAGTACTTC. It is translated as CASSVGRALYEQYF. V and J are TRBV6-1 and TRBJ2-7, with TRBD1 as a possible D gene (5 bases). CDR3 length equals 14 residues. Trimming left V 4 bases short and J 3 bases short, with 13 bases between. Per germline, CDR1 MNHNS and CDR2 SASEGT.

The rearrangement joins TRBV28 to TRBJ1-1; D remains unclear. The germline V and J ends were trimmed by 0 bases and 9 bases, with 20 bases remaining between them. CDR3 size: 16 residues. The germline CDR1 and CDR2 sequences are MDHEN and SYDVKM. CDR3 coding DNA: TGTGCCAGCAGTTTATGGGGCCCGGGGAGCCAACTGAAAGCTTTCTTT. Translating gives CASSLWGPGSQLKAFF. Using reference TRBV28 and TRBJ1-1 for the parts outside the CDR3, the full variable domain is DVKVTQSSRYLVKRTGEKVFLECVQDMDHENMFWYRQDPGLGLRLIYFSYDVKMKEKGDIPEGYSVSREKKERFSLILESASTNQTSMYLCASSLWGPGSQLKAFFGQGTRLTVV.

The CDR3 DNA is TGTGCCAGTAGTATGGGACTAGCGGGAGTCACAGATACGCAGTATTTT. Encoded protein: CASSMGLAGVTDTQYF. The chain links TRBV19 to TRBJ2-3, with 14 bases identical to TRBD2. CDR1 is LNHDA, CDR2 SQIVND, per germline (reference sequence). V trimming: 3 bases; J trimming: 2 bases; junction bases outside the gene matches: 1. The CDR3 totals 16 residues.